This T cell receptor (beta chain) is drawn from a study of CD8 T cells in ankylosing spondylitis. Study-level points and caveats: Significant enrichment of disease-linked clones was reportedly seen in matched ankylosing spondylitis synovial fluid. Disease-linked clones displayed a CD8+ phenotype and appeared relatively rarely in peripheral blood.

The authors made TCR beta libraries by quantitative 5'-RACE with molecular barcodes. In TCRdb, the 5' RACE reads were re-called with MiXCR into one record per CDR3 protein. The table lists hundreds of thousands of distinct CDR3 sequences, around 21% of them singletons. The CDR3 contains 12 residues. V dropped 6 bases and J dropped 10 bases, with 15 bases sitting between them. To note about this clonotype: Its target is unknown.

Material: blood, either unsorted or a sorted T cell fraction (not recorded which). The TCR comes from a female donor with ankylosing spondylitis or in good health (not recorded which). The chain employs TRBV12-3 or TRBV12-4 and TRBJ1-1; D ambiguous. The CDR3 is CASRTPHAGAFF. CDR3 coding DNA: TGTGCCAGCAGAACCCCCCATGCGGGAGCTTTCTTT.